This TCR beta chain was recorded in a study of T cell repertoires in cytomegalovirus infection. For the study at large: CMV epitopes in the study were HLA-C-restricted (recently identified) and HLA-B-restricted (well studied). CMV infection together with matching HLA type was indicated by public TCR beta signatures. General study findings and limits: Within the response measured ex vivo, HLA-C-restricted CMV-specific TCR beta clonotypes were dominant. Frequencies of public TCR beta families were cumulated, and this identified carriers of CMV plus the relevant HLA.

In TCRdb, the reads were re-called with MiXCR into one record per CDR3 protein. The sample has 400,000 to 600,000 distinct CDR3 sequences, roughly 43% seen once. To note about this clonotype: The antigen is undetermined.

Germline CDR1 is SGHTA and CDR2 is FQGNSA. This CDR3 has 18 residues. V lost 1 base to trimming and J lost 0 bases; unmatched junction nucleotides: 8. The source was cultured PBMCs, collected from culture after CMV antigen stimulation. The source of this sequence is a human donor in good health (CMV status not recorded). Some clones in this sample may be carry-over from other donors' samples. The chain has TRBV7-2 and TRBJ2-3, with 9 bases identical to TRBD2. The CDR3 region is CASSLEHRGGASTDTQYF. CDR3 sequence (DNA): TGTGCCAGCAGCTTAGAACACCGCGGGGGGGCTAGCACAGATACGCAGTATTTT.